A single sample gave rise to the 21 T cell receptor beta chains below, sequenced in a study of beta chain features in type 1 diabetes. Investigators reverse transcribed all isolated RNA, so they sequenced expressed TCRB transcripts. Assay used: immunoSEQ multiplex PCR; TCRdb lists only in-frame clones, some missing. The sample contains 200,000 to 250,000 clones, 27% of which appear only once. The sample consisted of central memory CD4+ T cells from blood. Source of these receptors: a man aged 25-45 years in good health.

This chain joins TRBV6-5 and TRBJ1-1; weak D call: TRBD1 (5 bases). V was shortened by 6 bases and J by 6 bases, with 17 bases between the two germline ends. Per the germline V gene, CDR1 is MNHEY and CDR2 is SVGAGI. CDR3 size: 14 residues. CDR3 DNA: TGTGCCAGCAGCCGGGGACGGGTTGCCGCTGAAGCTTTCTTT. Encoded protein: CASSRGRVAAEAFF.

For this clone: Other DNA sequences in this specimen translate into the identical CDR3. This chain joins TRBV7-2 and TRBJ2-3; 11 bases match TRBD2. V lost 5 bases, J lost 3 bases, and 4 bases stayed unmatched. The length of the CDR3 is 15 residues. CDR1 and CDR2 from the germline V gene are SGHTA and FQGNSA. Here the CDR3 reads CASSTGTSGTDTQYF. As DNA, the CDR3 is TGTGCCAGCAGCACGGGGACTAGCGGAACAGATACGCAGTATTTT.

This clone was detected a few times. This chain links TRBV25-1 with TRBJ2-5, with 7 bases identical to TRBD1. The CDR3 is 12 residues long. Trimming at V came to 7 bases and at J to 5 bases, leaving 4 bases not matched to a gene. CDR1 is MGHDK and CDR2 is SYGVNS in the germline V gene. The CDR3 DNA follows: TGTGCCAGCAACAGGGGAACGGAGACCCAGTACTTC. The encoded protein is CASNRGTETQYF.

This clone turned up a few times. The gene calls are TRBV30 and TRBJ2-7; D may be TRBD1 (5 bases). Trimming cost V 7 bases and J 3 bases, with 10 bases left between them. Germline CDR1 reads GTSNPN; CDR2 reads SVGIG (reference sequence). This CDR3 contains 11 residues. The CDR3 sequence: CAFRQHYEQYF. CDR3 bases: TGTGCCTTCCGACAGCACTACGAGCAGTACTTC.

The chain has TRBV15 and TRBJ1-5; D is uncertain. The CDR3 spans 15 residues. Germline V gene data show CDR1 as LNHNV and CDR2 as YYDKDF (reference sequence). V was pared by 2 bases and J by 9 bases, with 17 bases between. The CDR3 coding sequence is TGTGCCACCAGCAGAAGGCCAGATCGCGGCGGGCCCCAGCATTTT. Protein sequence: CATSRRPDRGGPQHF.

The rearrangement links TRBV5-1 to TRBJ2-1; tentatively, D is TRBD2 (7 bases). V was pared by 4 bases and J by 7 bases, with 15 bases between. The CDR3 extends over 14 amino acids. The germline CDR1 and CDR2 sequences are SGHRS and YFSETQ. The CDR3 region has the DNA TGCGCCAGCAGCAAACAGGGTAGCGGGAATGAGCAGTTCTTC. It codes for CASSKQGSGNEQFF.

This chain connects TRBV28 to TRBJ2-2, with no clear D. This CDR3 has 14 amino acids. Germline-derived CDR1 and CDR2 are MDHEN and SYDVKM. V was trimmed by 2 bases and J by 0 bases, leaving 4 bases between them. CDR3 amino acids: CASSLLSNTGELFF. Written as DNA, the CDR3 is TGTGCCAGCAGTTTACTCTCGAACACCGGGGAGCTGTTTTTT.

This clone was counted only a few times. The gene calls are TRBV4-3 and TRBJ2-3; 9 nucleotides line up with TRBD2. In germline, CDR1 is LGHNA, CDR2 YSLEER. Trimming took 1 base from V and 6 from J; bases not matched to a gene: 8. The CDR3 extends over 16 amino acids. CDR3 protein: CASSQAVARGGDTQYF. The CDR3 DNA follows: TGCGCCAGCAGCCAAGCGGTAGCGCGGGGGGGGGATACGCAGTATTTT.

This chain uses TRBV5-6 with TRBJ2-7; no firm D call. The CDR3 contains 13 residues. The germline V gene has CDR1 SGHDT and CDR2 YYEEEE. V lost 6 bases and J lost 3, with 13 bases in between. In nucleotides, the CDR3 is TGTGCCAGCACCGACCGGGCCGTCTACGAGCAGTACTTC. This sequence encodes CASTDRAVYEQYF.

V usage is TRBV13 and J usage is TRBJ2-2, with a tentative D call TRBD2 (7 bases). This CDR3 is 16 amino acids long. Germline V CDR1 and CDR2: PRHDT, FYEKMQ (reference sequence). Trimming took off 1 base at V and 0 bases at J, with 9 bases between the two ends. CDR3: CASSLAGGPNTGELFF. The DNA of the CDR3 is TGTGCCAGCAGCTTAGCCGGGGGGCCGAACACCGGGGAGCTGTTTTTT.

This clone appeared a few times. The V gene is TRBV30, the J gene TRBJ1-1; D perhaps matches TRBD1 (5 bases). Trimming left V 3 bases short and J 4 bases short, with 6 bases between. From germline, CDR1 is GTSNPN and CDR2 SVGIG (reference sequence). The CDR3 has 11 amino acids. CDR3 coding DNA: TGTGCCTGGAGCCAGGGCACTGAAGCTTTCTTT. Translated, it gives CAWSQGTEAFF.

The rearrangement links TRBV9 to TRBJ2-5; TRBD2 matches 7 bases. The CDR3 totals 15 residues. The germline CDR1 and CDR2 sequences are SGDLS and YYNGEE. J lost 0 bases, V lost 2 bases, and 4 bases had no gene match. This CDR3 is CASSVLGLDQETQYF. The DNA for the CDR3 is TGTGCCAGCAGCGTCTTAGGACTAGACCAAGAGACCCAGTACTTC.

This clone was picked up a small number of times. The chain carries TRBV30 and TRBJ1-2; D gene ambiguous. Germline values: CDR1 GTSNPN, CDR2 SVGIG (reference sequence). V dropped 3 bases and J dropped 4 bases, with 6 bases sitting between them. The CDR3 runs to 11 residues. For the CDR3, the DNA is TGTGCCTGGAGCAAGACCTATGGCTACACCTTC. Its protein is CAWSKTYGYTF. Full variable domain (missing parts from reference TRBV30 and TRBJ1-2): SQTIHQWPATLVQPVGSPLSLECTVEGTSNPNLYWYRQAAGRGLQLLFYSVGIGQISSEVPQNLSASRPQDRQFILSSKKLLLSDSGFYLCAWSKTYGYTFGSGTRLTVV.

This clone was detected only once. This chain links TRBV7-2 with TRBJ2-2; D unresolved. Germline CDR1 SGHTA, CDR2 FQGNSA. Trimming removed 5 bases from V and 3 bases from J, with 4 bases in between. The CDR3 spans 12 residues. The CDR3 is CASSDYTGELFF. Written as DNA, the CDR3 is TGTGCCAGCAGCGACTACACCGGGGAGCTGTTTTTT.

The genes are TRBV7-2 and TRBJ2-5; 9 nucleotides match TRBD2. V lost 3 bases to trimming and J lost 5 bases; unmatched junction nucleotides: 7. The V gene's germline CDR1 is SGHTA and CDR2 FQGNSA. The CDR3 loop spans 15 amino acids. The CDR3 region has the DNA TGTGCCAGCAGCTTTACAGCGGGAGGAGGGGAGACCCAGTACTTC. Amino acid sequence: CASSFTAGGGETQYF. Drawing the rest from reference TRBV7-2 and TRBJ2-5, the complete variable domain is GAGVSQSPSNKVTEKGKDVELRCDPISGHTALYWYRQSLGQGLEFLIYFQGNSAPDKSGLPSDRFSAERTGGSVSTLTIQRTQQEDSAVYLCASSFTAGGGETQYFGPGTRLLVL.

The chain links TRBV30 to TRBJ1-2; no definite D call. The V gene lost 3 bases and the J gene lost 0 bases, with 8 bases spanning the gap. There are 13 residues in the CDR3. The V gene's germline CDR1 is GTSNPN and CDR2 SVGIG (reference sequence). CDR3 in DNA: TGTGCCTGGAGCAGCGGGACTAACTATGGCTACACCTTC. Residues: CAWSSGTNYGYTF.

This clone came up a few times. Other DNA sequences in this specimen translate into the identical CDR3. The CDR3 reads CASSPGRHQPQHF. CDR3 DNA: TGTGCCAGCAGCCCGGGCCGTCATCAGCCCCAGCATTTT. V is TRBV28 and J is TRBJ1-5; no definite D call. The CDR3 consists of 13 residues. Trimming took off 6 bases at V and 5 bases at J, with 11 bases between the two ends. Germline assignment: CDR1 MDHEN and CDR2 SYDVKM. Using reference TRBV28 and TRBJ1-5 for the parts outside the CDR3, the full variable domain is DVKVTQSSRYLVKRTGEKVFLECVQDMDHENMFWYRQDPGLGLRLIYFSYDVKMKEKGDIPEGYSVSREKKERFSLILESASTNQTSMYLCASSPGRHQPQHFGDGTRLSIL.

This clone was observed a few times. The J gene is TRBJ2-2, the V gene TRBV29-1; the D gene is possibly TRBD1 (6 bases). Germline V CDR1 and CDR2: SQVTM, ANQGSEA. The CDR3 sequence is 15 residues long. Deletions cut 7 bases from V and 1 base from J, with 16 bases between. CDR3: CSATPGALNTGELFF. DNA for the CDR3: TGCAGCGCCACCCCAGGGGCCTTGAACACCGGGGAGCTGTTTTTT.

CDR3 in DNA: TGTGCCAGCAGCTCACCGGGACAGGGATACAATGAGCAGTTCTTC. Protein product: CASSSPGQGYNEQFF. The chain carries TRBV5-6 and TRBJ2-1; TRBD1 agrees at 9 bases. CDR3 length: 15 residues. V gave up 3 bases and J gave up 4 bases; unmatched junction bases: 5. Germline values: CDR1 SGHDT, CDR2 YYEEEE.

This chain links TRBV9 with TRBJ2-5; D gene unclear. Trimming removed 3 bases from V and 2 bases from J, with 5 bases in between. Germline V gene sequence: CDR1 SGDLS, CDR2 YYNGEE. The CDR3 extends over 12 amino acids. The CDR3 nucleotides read TGTGCCAGCAGCGCCCAACAAGAGACCCAGTACTTC. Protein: CASSAQQETQYF.

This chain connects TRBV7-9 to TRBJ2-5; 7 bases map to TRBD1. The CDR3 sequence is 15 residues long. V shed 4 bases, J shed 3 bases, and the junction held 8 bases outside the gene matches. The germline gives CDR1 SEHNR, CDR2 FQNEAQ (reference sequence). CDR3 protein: CASSSPTGVEETQYF. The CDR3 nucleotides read TGTGCCAGCAGCTCCCCCACAGGGGTTGAAGAGACCCAGTACTTC.